This T cell receptor (beta chain) was recorded in a study of T cells after yellow fever vaccination. Study findings and constraints: On re-exposure, the response was weaker but peaked faster, at day 5 versus 15. The presence of abundant clonotypes contaminating from the bulk population was possible in FACS-sorted repertoires. Although most clonotypes did not, a small share appeared in both CD4 and CD8 compartments.

A single record per CDR3 protein comes from TCRdb applying MiXCR to the 5' RACE reads. The sample lists hundreds of thousands of distinct CDR3 sequences, approximately 13% occurring once. Losses at the gene ends were 5 bases for V and 4 bases for J; bases not matched to a gene: 4. The CDR3 spans 13 residues. In germline, CDR1 is SGHRS, CDR2 YFSETQ. Note on this clonotype: Its target is not known.

Specimen: PBMCs, collected on the day of the yellow fever booster vaccination. The receptor was derived from a man aged 25 to 40 who received the YFV17D yellow fever vaccine. The chain links TRBV5-1 to TRBJ2-5; 8 nucleotides align to TRBD1. CDR3 nucleotide sequence: TGCGCCAGCAGAGACAGGGGTGCAGAGACCCAGTACTTC. This translates into CASRDRGAETQYF.